This entry lists 9 T cell receptor beta chains sequenced from one sample in a study of T and B cells in COVID-19 patients. BIOMED2 TRB-A/B primer pools were used in multiplex TRB PCR. Via MiXCR, TCRdb re-called the multiplex PCR reads, giving one row per CDR3 protein. The table records around 21,000 distinct CDR3 sequences, over 25% of them present only once. TRB was amplified from approximately 250-480 ng of blood genomic DNA. Sequencing was performed on blood. Receptors were obtained from a human donor who had recovered from COVID-19.

This clonotype is judged medium-sized. The rearrangement uses TRBV19 and TRBJ2-5; maybe TRBD2 (7 bases). Germline lookup yields CDR1 LNHDA and CDR2 SQIVND (reference sequence). Trimming stripped 3 bases from V and 5 bases from J, with 13 bases between. The CDR3 runs 14 residues. In nucleotides, the CDR3 is TGTGCCAGTAGTATGGGGGGGCCAGGGGAGACCCAGTACTTC. This gives the protein CASSMGGPGETQYF.

This clonotype was observed a few times. This chain connects TRBV12-3 or TRBV12-4 to TRBJ1-5; 9 bases align to TRBD1. V was clipped by 2 bases and J by 7 bases; unmatched bases: 9. The CDR3 runs 16 residues. The CDR3 reads CASSLLGYRGLQPQHF. CDR3 bases: TGTGCCAGCAGTTTACTAGGCTACAGGGGGCTACAGCCCCAGCATTTT.

V is TRBV7-6 and J is TRBJ2-6; D may correspond to TRBD1 or TRBD2 (5 bases each). The CDR3 runs 20 residues. Trimming removed 1 base at V and 0 bases at J, with 19 bases between. The germline V gene has CDR1 SGHVS and CDR2 FNYEAQ. The CDR3 DNA follows: TGTGCCAGCAGCTTAGGGAGGCCGTCAGGGCGAGACTCTGGGGCCAACGTCCTGACTTTC. This codes for CASSLGRPSGRDSGANVLTF.

The rearrangement joins TRBV20-1 to TRBJ2-3; 7 bases line up with TRBD1. This CDR3 contains 12 residues. Looked up from germline, CDR1 is DFQATT and CDR2 is SNEGSKA (reference sequence). For the CDR3, the DNA is TGCAGAGCCACAGGGGGCACAGATACGCAGTATTTT. Protein sequence: CRATGGTDTQYF.

The chain couples TRBV12-3 or TRBV12-4 to TRBJ2-1; 14 bases are shared with TRBD2. The CDR3 is 16 amino acids. With V trimmed by 6 bases and J by 8 bases, 9 bases remained unmatched. The CDR3 bases are TGTGCCAGCAGGGAGAGACTAGCGGGGGGGCTGTATGAGCAGTTCTTC. Translation gives CASRERLAGGLYEQFF.

The V gene is TRBV4-1, the J gene TRBJ2-3; TRBD2 matches at 14 bases. V was clipped by 3 bases and J by 4 bases; unmatched bases: 6. The CDR3 runs to 17 residues. The germline CDR1 and CDR2 sequences are MGHRA and YSYEKL. In nucleotides, the CDR3 is TGCGCCAGCAGCCATCCCGAGGGACTAGCGGGAGCAGATACGCAGTATTTT. It specifies CASSHPEGLAGADTQYF.

The chain carries TRBV19 and TRBJ2-1, with 8 bases identical to TRBD2. The length of the CDR3 is 18 residues. The germline gives CDR1 LNHDA, CDR2 SQIVND (reference sequence). V gave up 3 bases and J gave up 0 bases; unmatched junction bases: 10. CDR3 sequence reads: CASSIGQRGKSSYNEQFF. The CDR3 DNA is TGTGCCAGTAGTATCGGTCAGCGGGGGAAGAGCTCCTACAATGAGCAGTTCTTC.

This clonotype turned up a few times. The chain has TRBV6-2 or TRBV6-3 and TRBJ2-4, with D possibly TRBD2 on 6 matching bases. The V gene's germline CDR1 is MNHEY and CDR2 SVGEGT. This CDR3 region has 14 residues. The V and J ends lost 4 bases and 8 bases respectively, with 15 bases between them. This chain's CDR3 is CASSWGTSGDIQYF. CDR3 nucleotides: TGTGCCAGCAGTTGGGGGACTTCCGGAGACATTCAGTACTTC.

The chain employs TRBV12-3 or TRBV12-4 and TRBJ2-7; 7 bases are shared with TRBD2. There are 13 residues in the CDR3. Losses at the gene ends were 5 bases for V and 5 bases for J; bases not matched to a gene: 6. CDR3: CASSIGTTDEQYF. CDR3 nucleotide sequence: TGTGCCAGCAGTATAGGGACTACCGACGAGCAGTACTTC.